Detailed here is one T cell receptor (beta chain). The CDR3 runs 14 residues. Trimming took 1 base from V and 8 from J; bases not matched to a gene: 3. Germline assignment: CDR1 LGHDT and CDR2 YNNKEL (reference sequence). As handled by the study authors: For nucleated cells, counts were estimated from reference gene primer amplification. Assay used: immunoSEQ multiplex PCR; TCRdb lists only in-frame clones, some missing. That table is the source of V, J and clone size, and D and trimming were worked out from the DNA. Of 110,000 or so clones listed, roughly 80% were seen once; the top ten hold about 16%. The source of the sample is a study of blood T cell repertoires in COVID-19. On the study more broadly: The United States, Italy and Spain supplied acute and convalescent COVID-19 samples. PBMCs, B-cell-depleted T cells, or T cells provided the cDNA or gDNA that made up the material.

The clonotype was recovered from a woman of 80 years or more with acute or convalescent COVID-19. Sequenced input: peripheral blood. The rearrangement joins TRBV3-1 (or the pseudogene TRBV3-2) to TRBJ2-1; 9 bases are a match to TRBD2. The CDR3 reads CASSQGGRADEQFF. CDR3 sequence (DNA): TGTGCCAGCAGCCAAGGCGGGAGGGCCGATGAGCAGTTCTTC.